The entry below gives a single T cell receptor beta chain sequence along with its context. Its target is unknown. Trimming at V came to 5 bases and at J to 4 bases, leaving 8 bases not matched to a gene. The CDR3 runs 15 residues. The germline V gene has CDR1 LNHDA and CDR2 SQIVND (reference sequence). These data come from a study of cytotoxic CD8 clonotypes in ibrutinib-treated CLL. Study-level information: IGHV unmutated under 18; relapsed/refractory some ten; treatment-naive over 14. Complete response was seen in 2 patients and partial in some 25; about twelve progressed and roughly 14 stayed remitted after a median about 68 months.

Assay used: immunoSEQ multiplex PCR; TCRdb lists only in-frame clones, some missing. This table has some 150,000 clones, about 70% appearing once. Study results and limitations: Clonality at baseline surpassed age-matched healthy donors and tracked circulating CD8+ T-cell counts.

The TCR comes from a human donor with chronic lymphocytic leukemia. This specimen was PBMCs, taken after 24 months of ibrutinib treatment. The gene calls are TRBV19 and TRBJ1-2, with 9 bases fitting TRBD1. For the CDR3, the DNA is TGTGCCAGTAGTGCACAGGGGGCGGAGGGCTATGGCTACACCTTC. Protein: CASSAQGAEGYGYTF.